This T cell receptor beta chain was documented in a study of blood T cell repertoires in COVID-19. Study background: From the United States, Italy and Spain came samples of acute and convalescent COVID-19. T cells, B-cell-depleted T cells, or PBMCs supplied cDNA or gDNA.

The CDR3 runs to 16 residues. The V gene's germline CDR1 is MNHEY and CDR2 SVGAGI. Trimming took off 4 bases at V and 0 bases at J, with 13 bases between the two ends. The authors' processing: Estimates of nucleated cell counts were drawn from the amplification of reference gene primers. Assay: immunoSEQ multiplex PCR; the TCRdb copy retains only in-frame clones and omits some. V and J calls and clone size come straight from that table; D and trimming were deduced from the DNA. The sample shows 300,000 to 400,000 clones, around 87% of them seen only once. In assigning cohorts, the study relied on participant-reported clinical history.

This chain joins TRBV6-5 and TRBJ2-4; maybe TRBD1 (6 bases). Sequencing was done on a sample of PBMCs or T cells enriched from blood (not recorded which). The clonotype comes from a woman in her 30s with acute COVID-19. CDR3 sequence: CASSLTGLLAKNIQYF. CDR3 in DNA: TGTGCCAGCAGTTTGACAGGCTTATTAGCCAAAAACATTCAGTACTTC.